Listed below are T cell receptor beta chains from one sample, sequenced in a study of cytomegalovirus exposure and HLA in healthy donors. TCRdb's copy holds only in-frame clones and misses some; the assay was immunoSEQ multiplex PCR. The table lists around 260,000 clones, less than 95% of them singletons, with approximately 3% in the top ten. The sample taken for sequencing was PBMCs. The origin of the receptors is a woman under 40 in good health and CMV-seronegative. The CDR3 runs from the conserved cysteine through the conserved F or W. Fields, in order: D gene, V gene, clone size, J gene, CDR3 DNA, CDR3 protein. D genes are given only for firm matches. The size field is filled for only some rows; it gives once, few, many or a size class.

-	TRBV11-2	-	TRBJ1-1	TGTGCCAGCTTGTTGGGCGCTGAAGCTTTCTTT	CASLLGAEAFF
TRBD1	TRBV6-5	-	TRBJ2-7	TGTGCCAGCAGATTTGGGACAGTTCCTTCCGAGCAGTACTTC	CASRFGTVPSEQYF
TRBD1	TRBV29-1	-	TRBJ1-5	TGCAGCGGACAGGGGGCCGATTATAGCAATCAGCCCCAGCATTTT	CSGQGADYSNQPQHF
TRBD2	TRBV6-6	-	TRBJ2-7	TGTGCCAGCAAGACTAGCGGGACCCCCGAGCAGTACTTC	CASKTSGTPEQYF
TRBD2	TRBV2	-	TRBJ2-7	TGTGCCAGCACCTCCGGGACTAGGGACTACGAGCAGTACTTC	CASTSGTRDYEQYF
-	TRBV7-6	-	TRBJ2-2	TGTGCCAGCAGCTTAAATCGGGCCCACACCGGGGAGCTGTTTTTT	CASSLNRAHTGELFF
-	TRBV4-2	-	TRBJ2-7	TGTGCCAGCAGCCCCCAACAGTCCTCTACGCCCGAGCAGTACTTC	CASSPQQSSTPEQYF
TRBD1	TRBV4-3	few	TRBJ2-5	TGCGCCAGCAGCCATGCCTACTCAGGGGGCGAAGAGACCCAGTACTTC	CASSHAYSGGEETQYF
-	TRBV9	-	TRBJ1-3	TGTGCCAGCAGCGTAGATGGGGCCTCTGGAAACACCATATATTTT	CASSVDGASGNTIYF
TRBD2	TRBV7-9	-	TRBJ2-7	TGTGCCAGCAGCTCACTAGCGAGCCTCGGCGAGCAGTACTTC	CASSSLASLGEQYF
-	TRBV7-9	-	TRBJ2-3	TGTGCCAGCAGCTTAGGGGCGGAACGTAGCACAGATACGCAGTATTTT	CASSLGAERSTDTQYF
-	TRBV4-3	-	TRBJ2-7	TGCGCCAGCAGCCAGTATGAATCTGGGGAGAGACCCTACGAGCAGTACTTC	CASSQYESGERPYEQYF
-	TRBV6-5	-	TRBJ2-5	TGTGCCAGCAGTCCAGGGAGACGGGAGACCCAGTACTTC	CASSPGRRETQYF
TRBD1	TRBV7-9	-	TRBJ1-2	TGTGCCAGCAGCTTAACCTCGGACAGGGGGAGCTATGGCTACACCTTC	CASSLTSDRGSYGYTF
-	TRBV6-5	-	TRBJ1-5	TGTGCCAGCAGTTACTCGCTTTATCAGCCCCAGCATTTT	CASSYSLYQPQHF
-	TRBV29-1	-	TRBJ2-2	TGCAGCGTTGGCCGGGACTTAGTAACCGGGGAGCTGTTTTTT	CSVGRDLVTGELFF
TRBD1	TRBV27	-	TRBJ2-1	TGTGCCAGCAGTTTATACAGGGGTGATGAGCAGTTCTTC	CASSLYRGDEQFF
-	TRBV9	-	TRBJ2-5	TGTGCCAGCAGCGTAGGTCGGCAGGACGTCGAGACCCAGTACTTC	CASSVGRQDVETQYF
TRBD1	TRBV27	-	TRBJ2-7	TGTGCCAGCAGTTCTACGGGACAGGGCCTGGGGGAGCAGTACTTC	CASSSTGQGLGEQYF
-	TRBV4-3	-	TRBJ2-3	TGCGCCAGCAGCCAAGAGGCTAGGATGGATACGCAGTATTTT	CASSQEARMDTQYF
-	TRBV6-1	-	TRBJ1-5	TGTGCCAGCAGTGAAGAAGAGGGGATCGTGGGCAATCAGCCCCAGCATTTT	CASSEEEGIVGNQPQHF
-	TRBV9	-	TRBJ2-2	TGTGCCAGCAGCGTAGCTCAAACCACCGGGGAGCTGTTTTTT	CASSVAQTTGELFF
-	TRBV4-3	-	TRBJ2-1	TGCGCCAGCAGCCAAGACGTGGCGGGAAGGACATTTGAGCAGTTCTTC	CASSQDVAGRTFEQFF
TRBD2	TRBV4-3	-	TRBJ2-3	TGCGCCAGCAGCCAGGTACTAGCGGGCAAAGGGAGAGATACGCAGTATTTT	CASSQVLAGKGRDTQYF
-	TRBV9	-	TRBJ2-3	TGTGCCAGCAGCGTAGGGCTACTCCCCGGGGATACGCAGTATTTT	CASSVGLLPGDTQYF
-	TRBV9	few	TRBJ1-2	TGTGCCAGCAGCGTAGGAACAGCGAGTAACTATGGCTACACCTTC	CASSVGTASNYGYTF
-	TRBV13	-	TRBJ1-2	TGTGCCAGCAGCTTAGCCCCAAAGACGGTTGGCTATGGCTACACCTTC	CASSLAPKTVGYGYTF
TRBD2	TRBV5-1	-	TRBJ2-1	TGCGCCAGCAGCTTGGGGACTAGCGGGAGGTTTGAGCAGTTCTTC	CASSLGTSGRFEQFF
-	TRBV19	-	TRBJ2-7	TGTGCCAGTAGTACGGGGCTCGAGCAGTACTTC	CASSTGLEQYF
-	TRBV5-1	-	TRBJ1-1	TGCGCCAGCAGCTTGGCAGTGAACACTGAAGCTTTCTTT	CASSLAVNTEAFF
TRBD1	TRBV13	-	TRBJ1-2	TGTGCCAGCAGCTCCCGGGACAGGCTGATCTATGGCTACACCTTC	CASSSRDRLIYGYTF
-	TRBV2	-	TRBJ2-7	TGTGCCAGCAGTGATGTAACGGCTCGGTACGAGCAGTACTTC	CASSDVTARYEQYF
-	TRBV7-8	-	TRBJ2-2	TGTGCCAGCAGCTCGCCCCCGTGGAACACCGGGGAGCTGTTTTTT	CASSSPPWNTGELFF
-	TRBV6-5	-	TRBJ2-1	TGTGCCAGCAGGGGACAACCTGGTGGTGAGCAGTTCTTC	CASRGQPGGEQFF
TRBD2	TRBV5-1	once	TRBJ2-7	TGCGCCAGCAGCTTGGAGCCTAGCGGGAGCGGTGAGCAGTACTTC	CASSLEPSGSGEQYF
TRBD2	TRBV28	-	TRBJ2-5	TGTGCCAGCAGTTCCCCGCGGGGGACGATTAAAGAGACCCAGTACTTC	CASSSPRGTIKETQYF
TRBD1	TRBV6-4	-	TRBJ2-7	TGTGCCAGCAGTGACTCGGCCCCACAGGGGGGCCCCTACGAGCAGTACTTC	CASSDSAPQGGPYEQYF
-	TRBV9	-	TRBJ2-3	TGTGCCAGCAGCGTAGTTACGGGAGATACGCAGTATTTT	CASSVVTGDTQYF
-	TRBV7-9	-	TRBJ1-3	TGTGCCAGCAGCTTCGACAACTCTGGAAACACCATATATTTT	CASSFDNSGNTIYF
TRBD1	TRBV5-1	-	TRBJ2-3	TGCGCCAGCAGCTTGTCGACAGGGGTGGATACGCAGTATTTT	CASSLSTGVDTQYF
-	TRBV14	once	TRBJ2-3	TGTGCCAGCAGCCCAAGGACAGATACGCAGTATTTT	CASSPRTDTQYF
-	TRBV7-9	-	TRBJ2-2	TGTGCCAGCAGCTTAGACTCCTCGGGACTCAACACCGGGGAGCTGTTTTTT	CASSLDSSGLNTGELFF
-	TRBV28	once	TRBJ2-7	TGTGCCACCAGCCTCGGGACCTCCTACGAGCAGTACTTC	CATSLGTSYEQYF
-	TRBV9	-	TRBJ2-1	TGTGCCAGCAGCGTAGGGTCGAGCTCCTACAATGAGCAGTTCTTC	CASSVGSSSYNEQFF
TRBD2	TRBV7-2	once	TRBJ2-1	TGTGCCAGCAGCCGAGCGGGAGGTTCGTTGTTCTTC	CASSRAGGSLFF
TRBD1	TRBV30	-	TRBJ1-1	TGTGCCTGGAGTGTACTGAGGGGGCTCGGCACTGAAGCTTTCTTT	CAWSVLRGLGTEAFF
TRBD1	TRBV19	-	TRBJ2-7	TGTGCCAGTAGTAACGGACAGGGTGGATACGAGCAGTACTTC	CASSNGQGGYEQYF
-	TRBV15	-	TRBJ2-7	TGTGCCACCAGCAGACGGGGGGAGCAGTACTTC	CATSRRGEQYF
TRBD2	TRBV7-2	-	TRBJ2-4	TGTGCCAGCAGCGCTAGCGGAGCCAAAAACATTCAGTACTTC	CASSASGAKNIQYF
-	TRBV4-1	-	TRBJ1-2	TGCGCCAGCAGCCAAGAACAGATAGATTATGGCTACACCTTC	CASSQEQIDYGYTF